The 7 T cell receptor beta chains given below trace back to one sample, sequenced in a study of blood T cell repertoires in COVID-19. Only in-frame clones appear in the TCRdb table, and some are missing; sequencing was by immunoSEQ multiplex PCR. This table holds some 45,000 clones, around nine tenths found once. Material for sequencing was peripheral blood. The receptors come from a human donor with active COVID-19. The donor label of this sample is uncertain.

Written as DNA, the CDR3 is TGTGCCAGCAGTGAAGAGTCCCCTCGGGGCGGGGAGCTGTTTTTT. Amino acid sequence: CASSEESPRGGELFF. V usage is TRBV2 and J usage is TRBJ2-2; possibly TRBD2 for D (5 bases). Germline CDR1 reads SNHLY; CDR2 reads FYNNEI. This CDR3 is 15 amino acids long. V was pared by 1 base and J by 7 bases, with 13 bases between.

The V and J genes are TRBV18 and TRBJ2-7, with 8 bases that match TRBD2. The CDR3 sequence is 15 residues long. Looked up from germline, CDR1 is KGHSH and CDR2 is LQKENI. Trimming removed 6 bases from V and 7 bases from J; junction bases left unmatched: 14. For the CDR3, the DNA is TGTGCCAGCTCGCCGCAGCGGGGGCCCTCTTATGAGCAGTACTTC. The encoded protein is CASSPQRGPSYEQYF.

In this sample, this clone turned up once. The J gene is TRBJ2-4, the V gene TRBV10-3, with 8 positions matching TRBD2. The CDR3 loop spans 17 amino acids. Germline loops: CDR1 ENHRY, CDR2 SYGVKD. V shed 2 bases, J shed 1 base, and the junction held 7 bases outside the gene matches. The CDR3 DNA reads TGTGCCATCAGTGAGGGGCAAAGCGGGAGTGCCAAAAACATTCAGTACTTC. Translation gives CAISEGQSGSAKNIQYF.

This chain connects TRBV18 to TRBJ2-7; D ambiguous. V lost 2 bases and J 2 bases, leaving 7 bases between the germline ends. The CDR3 totals 13 residues. Looked up from germline, CDR1 is KGHSH and CDR2 is LQKENI. Here the CDR3 reads CASSPTETYEQYF. CDR3 nucleotide sequence: TGTGCCAGCTCACCAACAGAAACCTACGAGCAGTACTTC.

The chain combines TRBV11-2 with TRBJ1-3, with D tentatively TRBD1 (5 bases). CDR3 length equals 15 residues. V gave up 2 bases and J gave up 0 bases, with 8 bases separating them. Germline CDR1 is SGHAT and CDR2 is FQNNGV. The CDR3 spells CASSLRGNSGNTIYF. CDR3 DNA: TGTGCCAGCAGCTTAAGGGGAAACTCTGGAAACACCATATATTTT.

The chain has TRBV3-1 (or the pseudogene TRBV3-2) and TRBJ2-7; 11 bases align to TRBD2. The CDR3 loop spans 15 amino acids. V was clipped by 2 bases and J by 2 bases; unmatched bases: 2. Looked up from germline, CDR1 is LGHDT and CDR2 is YNNKEL (reference sequence). CDR3 sequence: CASSQQTSGAYEQYF. The CDR3 coding sequence is TGTGCCAGCAGCCAACAGACTAGCGGGGCCTACGAGCAGTACTTC.

The chain couples TRBV7-2 to TRBJ2-3; D perhaps matches TRBD2 (6 bases). In germline, CDR1 is SGHTA, CDR2 FQGNSA. This CDR3 is built from 14 residues. Trimming stripped 5 bases from V and 4 bases from J, with 13 bases between. CDR3 protein: CASSLSGGPDTQYF. The CDR3 DNA is TGTGCCAGCAGCCTTAGCGGAGGGCCAGATACGCAGTATTTT. Variable domain in full (rest from reference TRBV7-2 and TRBJ2-3): GAGVSQSPSNKVTEKGKDVELRCDPISGHTALYWYRQSLGQGLEFLIYFQGNSAPDKSGLPSDRFSAERTGGSVSTLTIQRTQQEDSAVYLCASSLSGGPDTQYFGPGTRLTVL.